This is a list of T cell receptor beta chains from one sample in a study of blood T cell repertoires in COVID-19. This table comes from immunoSEQ multiplex PCR, and its TCRdb copy is limited to in-frame clones, with some not included. The sample yields approximately 130,000 clones, over 70% seen once. Source material: peripheral blood. The receptors derive from a man older than 75 with acute or convalescent COVID-19. CDR3s include the opening cysteine and the closing phenylalanine or tryptophan. A D gene is named only where the DNA matches it firmly. The size entry is marked missing in some rows and otherwise reads once, few, many or a size class.

D,V,size,J,DNA,CDR3
NA,TRBV7-2,NA,TRBJ1-5,TGTGCCAGCAGCTTAGTCGGTGATAGCAATCAGCCCCAGCATTTT,CASSLVGDSNQPQHF
NA,TRBV2,once,TRBJ2-7,TGTGCCAGCAGTGCCGACAGGACCTCCTACGAGCAGTACTTC,CASSADRTSYEQYF
NA,TRBV7-2,NA,TRBJ2-5,TGTGCCAGCAGCCGGTCGCCTGGAGAGACCCAGTACTTC,CASSRSPGETQYF
NA,TRBV7-9,NA,TRBJ2-1,TGTGCCAGCAGCCATCGGAGGACTGATAACTACAATGAGCAGTTCTTC,CASSHRRTDNYNEQFF
TRBD2,TRBV15,many,TRBJ2-6,TGTGCCACCAGCTCCTATCGGGGGGATTCTGGGGCCAACGTCCTGACTTTC,CATSSYRGDSGANVLTF
TRBD1,TRBV5-1,NA,TRBJ1-3,TGCGCCAGCAGCCCTGATACAGGGGCTGGAAACACCATATATTTT,CASSPDTGAGNTIYF
NA,TRBV20-1,once,TRBJ2-7,TGCAGTGCTAGTAGAGTTGGGACTCCTACCCAGTACTTC,CSASRVGTPTQYF
TRBD1,TRBV6-5,NA,TRBJ1-6,TGTGCCAGCAGTCGCTCATGGGACAGGGTGTCACCCCTCCACTTT,CASSRSWDRVSPLHF
NA,TRBV5-6,once,TRBJ1-2,TGTGCCAGCAGCTCCCGGACAAAGAACTATGGCTACACCTTC,CASSSRTKNYGYTF
NA,TRBV5-1,many,TRBJ2-7,TGCGCCAGCAGCTTGACCGGGGTCGCCTACGAGCAGTACTTC,CASSLTGVAYEQYF
TRBD1,TRBV19,few,TRBJ2-7,TGTGCCACCCAAGACAGGGGTGGCACTTTGGGCGAGCAGTACTTC,CATQDRGGTLGEQYF
NA,TRBV6-2/TRBV6-3,NA,TRBJ2-2,TGTGCCAGCAGTTGGGGACAGAACACCGGGGAGCTGTTTTTT,CASSWGQNTGELFF
TRBD1,TRBV19,NA,TRBJ1-1,TGTGCCAGTAGTGCCGGACTGAGACAGGGGAACGCTGAAGCTTTCTTT,CASSAGLRQGNAEAFF
TRBD2,TRBV28,once,TRBJ2-5,TGTGCCAGCAGCATCAGGGAGGGCGAGACCCAGTACTTC,CASSIREGETQYF
NA,TRBV27,NA,TRBJ1-6,TGTGCCAGCAGTTTGCAGGGGATTTATTCACCCCTCCACTTT,CASSLQGIYSPLHF
NA,TRBV5-6,few,TRBJ2-7,TGTGCCAGCAGTGTTGACAGGAGCTCCTACGAGCAGTACTTC,CASSVDRSSYEQYF
NA,TRBV19,few,TRBJ1-1,TGTGCCAGTAGTGTACCGGGACAAAGAATGAACACTGAAGCTTTCTTT,CASSVPGQRMNTEAFF
NA,TRBV7-9,NA,TRBJ2-7,TGTGCCAGCAGTCCGGGAATCTCCTACGAGCAGTACTTC,CASSPGISYEQYF
TRBD1,TRBV2,NA,TRBJ2-3,TGTGCCAGCAGGGAGGGGACAGGGGGCCCAGATACGCAGTATTTT,CASREGTGGPDTQYF
TRBD1,TRBV5-1,NA,TRBJ1-2,TGCGCCAGCAGCTTAGATCCACAGGGGTATGGCTACACCTTC,CASSLDPQGYGYTF
NA,TRBV7-3,NA,TRBJ2-1,TGTGCCAGCAGCTCCAGGGGCGGCTCCTACAATGAGCAGTTCTTC,CASSSRGGSYNEQFF
TRBD1,TRBV7-6,NA,TRBJ2-2,TGTGCCAGCAGCAGGGGACAGGGGAACACCGGGGAGCTGTTTTTT,CASSRGQGNTGELFF
TRBD1,TRBV11-2,few,TRBJ1-1,TGTGCCAGCAACTCCCTAGGACAGGGTGCCACTGAAGCTTTCTTT,CASNSLGQGATEAFF
NA,TRBV19,NA,TRBJ1-1,TGTGCCAGTAGTATGATGGGGGCGAACACTGAAGCTTTCTTT,CASSMMGANTEAFF
TRBD2,TRBV5-1,once,TRBJ2-2,TGCGCCAGCAGCCCGATCGGTAGCGGGGTCCACCGGGGAGCTGTTTTT,CASSPIGSGVHRGAVF
TRBD1,TRBV7-8,few,TRBJ2-7,TGTGCCAGCAGGCCGAACAGGGGGCACTACGAGCAGTACTTC,CASRPNRGHYEQYF
NA,TRBV5-1,NA,TRBJ2-3,TGCGCCAGCAGCTTGGCGCCGGGCACAGATACGCAGTATTTT,CASSLAPGTDTQYF
NA,TRBV5-6,NA,TRBJ1-1,TGTGCCAGCAGCTTCCGGGTTAAACACACTGAAGCTTTCTTT,CASSFRVKHTEAFF
TRBD2,TRBV7-2,NA,TRBJ2-4,TGTGCCAGCAGCCCCGGGGGGGACAAAAACATTCAGTACTTC,CASSPGGDKNIQYF
NA,TRBV6-1,few,TRBJ2-7,TGTGCCAGCAGTGAAGTCGGGGGAACCTACGAGCAGTACTTC,CASSEVGGTYEQYF
TRBD1,TRBV2,NA,TRBJ1-6,TGTGCCAGCAGTTTAGGACAGGGAGGAAGATCACCCCTCCACTTT,CASSLGQGGRSPLHF
TRBD2,TRBV19,NA,TRBJ2-3,TGTGCCAGTAGTAGGTCCGGACTAGCGGGGGACGACACAGATACGCAGTATTTT,CASSRSGLAGDDTDTQYF
TRBD2,TRBV7-8,NA,TRBJ2-1,TGTGCCAGCAGCTTGTTAGCGGGGGGCCCATACAATGAGCAGTTCTTC,CASSLLAGGPYNEQFF
NA,TRBV6-6,NA,TRBJ2-7,TGTGCCAGCAGTTGGACTACCTACGAGCAGTACTTC,CASSWTTYEQYF
NA,TRBV13,NA,TRBJ1-1,TGTGCCAGCAGCGCTCAGGGGTATGCTGAAGCTTTCTTT,CASSAQGYAEAFF
NA,TRBV7-2,NA,TRBJ2-5,TGTGCCAGCAGGCCGACCGGGACAAGAGAACAAGAGACCCAGTACTTC,CASRPTGTREQETQYF
TRBD1,TRBV7-9,few,TRBJ1-6,TGTGCCAGCAGCTCGACTGGACAGGGTGCTTCACCCCTCCACTTT,CASSSTGQGASPLHF
TRBD1,TRBV30,NA,TRBJ2-7,TGTGCCTCAAGGACAGGGGGCTTTTACGAGCAGTACTTC,CASRTGGFYEQYF
TRBD1,TRBV10-3,NA,TRBJ2-2,TGTGCCATCACCCAGGGGGAGAACACCGGGGAGCTGTTTTTT,CAITQGENTGELFF
NA,TRBV6-5,NA,TRBJ1-1,TGTGCCACTAGGGGGAGGGAGAACACTGAAGCTTTCTTT,CATRGRENTEAFF